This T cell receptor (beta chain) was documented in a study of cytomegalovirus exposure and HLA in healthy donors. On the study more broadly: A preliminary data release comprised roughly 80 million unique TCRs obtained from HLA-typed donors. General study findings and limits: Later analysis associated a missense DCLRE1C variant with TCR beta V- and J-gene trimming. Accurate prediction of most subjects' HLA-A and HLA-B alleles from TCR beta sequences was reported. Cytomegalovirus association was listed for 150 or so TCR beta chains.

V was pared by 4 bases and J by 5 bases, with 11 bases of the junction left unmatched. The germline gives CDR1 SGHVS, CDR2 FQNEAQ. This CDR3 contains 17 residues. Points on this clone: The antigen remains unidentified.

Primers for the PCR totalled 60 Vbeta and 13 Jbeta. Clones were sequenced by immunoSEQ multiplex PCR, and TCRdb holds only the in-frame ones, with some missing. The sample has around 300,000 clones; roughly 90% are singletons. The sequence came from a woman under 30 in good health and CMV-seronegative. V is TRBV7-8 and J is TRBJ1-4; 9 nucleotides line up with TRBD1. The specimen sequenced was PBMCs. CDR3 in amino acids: CASSSRGTGWGNEKLFF. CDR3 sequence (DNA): TGTGCCAGCAGCTCAAGGGGGACAGGGTGGGGGAATGAAAAACTGTTTTTT. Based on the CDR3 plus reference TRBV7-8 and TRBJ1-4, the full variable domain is GAGVSQSPRYKVAKRGQDVALRCDPISGHVSLFWYQQALGQGPEFLTYFQNEAQLDKSGLPSDRFFAERPEGSVSTLKIQRTQQEDSAVYLCASSSRGTGWGNEKLFFGSGTQLSVL.